This T cell receptor beta chain was found in a study of post-analysis software for immune sequencing data. Study-wide results and limits: Comparison of patients with controls showed 5 or 6 TRBV segments more frequent in patients, TRBV5-6, TRBV5-1 and TRBV20-1 among them.

On this clonotype: Antigen: not known.

Unique molecular identifiers were built into the TCR beta cDNA libraries. TCRdb used MiXCR to reprocess the PCR reads, holding one entry per CDR3 protein. Here the sample spans roughly 870,000 distinct CDR3 sequences, roughly 50% being singletons. The CDR3 length is 14 residues. Trimming stripped 5 bases from V and 7 bases from J, with 15 bases between. Per germline, CDR1 MNHGY and CDR2 SAAAGT. The sample was blood. This clonotype was sampled from a girl between 10 and 17 years old with multiple sclerosis. The gene calls are TRBV6-8 and TRBJ2-1, with D maybe TRBD1 (6 bases). CDR3 DNA sequence: TGTGCCAGCAGTCCCGACCGTCAGGGGAATGAGCAGTTCTTC. This gives the protein CASSPDRQGNEQFF.